The clone carrying this TCR beta chain has only a few counts. The sample originates from a study of human T cells and chemical hapten exposure. TCRdb reprocessed the RACE reads with MiXCR, giving one entry per CDR3 protein. The top ten clones hold about 2.3% of a sample with 150,000 to 200,000 distinct CDR3 sequences, around 23% of them seen once. This CDR3 spans 16 amino acids. CDR1 is MNHEY, CDR2 SMNVEV, per germline (reference sequence). With 0 bases removed from V and 3 bases from J, the gap between germline ends came to 12 bases. This sample's time point: patch test 3, about 24 weeks after DPC sensitization. This sample's treatment: therapeutic diphenylcyclopropenone sensitization with weekly scalp DPC.

The V gene is TRBV27, the J gene TRBJ2-1; D call uncertain. Sequences were derived from whole blood, sampled in connection with sensitization to the hapten diphenylcyclopropenone (DPC). The TCR originated in a woman aged 40 to 50 with alopecia areata. Some clones in this sample may be carry-over from other donors' samples. The CDR3 DNA is TGTGCCAGCAGTTTATCAGGGAACTCCCACTACAATGAGCAGTTCTTC. Its translation: CASSLSGNSHYNEQFF.